The TCR beta chain described here comes from a study of CD8 T cells in Susac syndrome. Roughly 0.5 to 1 ug RNA was reverse transcribed with random hexamers. It was immunoSEQ multiplex PCR that amplified TCR beta CDR3 across 54 Vbeta and 13 Jbeta. A single record per CDR3 protein comes from TCRdb applying MiXCR to the immunoSEQ multiplex PCR reads. The table lists about 120,000 distinct CDR3 sequences, just under 95% of them singletons. The V end was cut by 5 bases, the J end by 0 bases, with 13 bases between. The germline gives CDR1 SEHNR, CDR2 FQNEAQ (reference sequence). The CDR3 has 15 amino acids.

This receptor was identified in a human donor with Susac syndrome. The V call is TRBV7-9, the J call TRBJ1-2; unclear D gene. Sample: CD8+ T cells from PBMCs. CDR3 loop: CASSTSSGANYGYTF. The CDR3 DNA follows: TGTGCCAGCAGCACATCCTCGGGCGCTAACTATGGCTACACCTTC.